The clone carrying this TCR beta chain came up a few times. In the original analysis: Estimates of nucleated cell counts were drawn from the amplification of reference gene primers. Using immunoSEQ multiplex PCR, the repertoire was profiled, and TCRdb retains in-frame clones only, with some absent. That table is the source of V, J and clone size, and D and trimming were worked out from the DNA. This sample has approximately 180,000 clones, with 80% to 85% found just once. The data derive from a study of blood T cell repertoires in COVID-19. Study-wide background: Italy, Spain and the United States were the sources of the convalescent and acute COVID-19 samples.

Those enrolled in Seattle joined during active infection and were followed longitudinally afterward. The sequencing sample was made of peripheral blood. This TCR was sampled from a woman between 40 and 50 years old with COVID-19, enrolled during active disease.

DNA for the CDR3: TGTGCCAGCAGCTTAGGAGGCAGTCGTAGGAATGAAAAACTGTTTTTT. Protein product: CASSLGGSRRNEKLFF. The chain uses TRBV7-9 and TRBJ1-4; D gene ambiguous. The CDR3 runs to 16 residues. Germline values: CDR1 SEHNR, CDR2 FQNEAQ (reference sequence). The V end lost 1 base, the J end lost 5 bases, and 14 bases lay between the germline ends.